This record looks at one T cell receptor (beta chain) sequence and its context. Repertoires were generated with immunoSEQ multiplex PCR, while TCRdb's copy carries only in-frame clones and drops some. This sample has tens of thousands of clones; 85% to 95% occur once, and the top ten carry approximately 2%. The CDR3 contains 12 residues. V dropped 6 bases and J dropped 0 bases, with 3 bases sitting between them. CDR1 is SGHTA, CDR2 FQGNSA, per germline. This sample is drawn from a study of T cell changes during pregnancy in multiple sclerosis. The sample here was peripheral blood, taken in the second trimester of pregnancy. V and J are TRBV7-2 and TRBJ1-5; D not certain. This TCR was sampled from a female donor in good health, enrolled as a control in a pregnancy study. CDR3: CASRASNQPQHF. The CDR3 DNA sequence: TGTGCCAGCAGGGCTAGCAATCAGCCCCAGCATTTT.